The 4 T cell receptor beta chains below were found in one sample sequenced in a study of Ad26.COV2.S vaccination and SARS-CoV-2 variants. TCRdb keeps only in-frame clones here, not all; method: immunoSEQ multiplex PCR. The sample lists 350,000 to 500,000 clones, approximately 89% seen once, with about 2.5% in the top ten. The treatment denotes: about 20 received Ad26.COV2.S at low or high dose, single or two shots; about 5 received placebo; per-sample allocation not given. Each sample was drawn 63 days after the first injection (of vaccine or placebo). Sequenced here: peripheral blood, sampled in a trial of Ad26.COV2.S vaccine versus placebo. The receptors originated from a person between 18 and 65 years old who received the Ad26.COV2.S COVID-19 vaccine or a placebo.

The CDR3 DNA follows: TGTGCCAGTAGTATCCCCCAGGGCGCAACTAATGAAAAACTGTTTTTT. Translated: CASSIPQGATNEKLFF. V and J are TRBV19 and TRBJ1-4; D is perhaps TRBD1 (5 bases). Trimming pared 3 bases from V and 0 bases from J, leaving 11 bases between. Germline V gives CDR1 LNHDA, CDR2 SQIVND (reference sequence). The CDR3 has 16 residues.

V usage is TRBV7-2 and J usage is TRBJ1-4; 8 bases are shared with TRBD1. With V trimmed by 5 bases and J by 8 bases, 7 bases remained unmatched. The CDR3 consists of 14 residues. Germline values: CDR1 SGHTA, CDR2 FQGNSA. The CDR3 DNA follows: TGTGCCAGCAGCCGGACAGGGTCTGGGGAAAAACTGTTTTTT. It is translated as CASSRTGSGEKLFF.

The gene calls are TRBV6-5 and TRBJ1-2, with D tentatively TRBD1 (5 bases). The CDR3 is made up of 14 amino acids. V was pared by 2 bases and J by 2 bases, with 9 bases between. CDR1 is MNHEY and CDR2 is SVGAGI in the germline V gene. The CDR3 nucleotides read TGTGCCAGCAGTTACGCGGGGGACAACTATGGCTACACCTTC. Translation gives CASSYAGDNYGYTF.

The chain couples TRBV6-6 to TRBJ1-6; 7 bases agree with TRBD1. This CDR3 has 14 residues. CDR1 and CDR2 from the germline V gene are MNHNY and SVGAGI (reference sequence). The V segment lost 2 bases and the J segment 7 bases; nucleotides outside the gene matches: 2. CDR3 sequence reads: CASSYDRANSPLHF. The CDR3 bases are TGTGCCAGCAGTTACGACAGGGCCAATTCACCCCTCCACTTT.